This T cell receptor (beta chain) was identified in a study of T cell repertoires in cytomegalovirus infection. Study at large: Indications of both CMV infection and matching HLA type were provided by public TCR beta signatures. Findings of the study overall: Using cumulative public TCR beta family frequency, the authors identified those who carried CMV together with the relevant HLA. HLA-C-restricted, CMV-specific TCR beta clonotypes were dominant ex vivo.

As to this clonotype: The antigen is unknown.

Trimming removed 8 bases at V and 6 bases at J, with 22 bases between. Germline V gene data show CDR1 as MNHNS and CDR2 as SASEGT. The CDR3 is 15 amino acids. TCRdb used MiXCR to reprocess the reads, holding one entry per CDR3 protein. In the table there are hundreds of thousands of distinct CDR3 sequences, 15% to 20% of which are singletons. This TCR derives from a human donor in good health (CMV status not recorded). Some clones in this sample may be carry-over from other donors' samples. Sequencing input: PBMCs. The V gene is TRBV6-1, the J gene TRBJ1-2; D is uncertain. The DNA for the CDR3 is TGTGCCAGCTGGGGAGCGGCCTACGACGGGGATGGCTACACCTTC. It is translated as CASWGAAYDGDGYTF.